This passage covers 3 T cell receptor beta chains from one sample sequenced in a study of identical twins. TCRdb called the 5' RACE reads again in MiXCR, with one record for every CDR3 protein. Here the sample spans about 660,000 distinct CDR3 sequences, over 8.5% being singletons. Separately, the same data were catalogued under a study of yellow fever vaccine responses in identical twins.

The sequenced sample consisted of PBMCs. The receptors originated from a woman between 18 and 30 years old in good health.

The chain is built from TRBV7-9 and TRBJ2-7; 10 nucleotides align to TRBD1. Germline V gene sequence: CDR1 SEHNR, CDR2 FQNEAQ (reference sequence). The CDR3 contains 14 residues. The J segment lost 4 bases and the V segment lost 4 bases, leaving 4 bases of the junction unmatched. CDR3 bases: TGTGCCAGCAGCTCGAAGGGACAGGGGTACGAGCAGTACTTC. It specifies CASSSKGQGYEQYF.

In its sample, this clonotype was seen many times. The gene calls are TRBV18 and TRBJ1-2, with D perhaps TRBD1 (5 bases). V lost 2 bases, J lost 8 bases, and 9 bases lay in between. Germline-derived CDR1 and CDR2 are KGHSH and LQKENI. The CDR3 extends over 12 amino acids. CDR3 nucleotide sequence: TGTGCCAGCTCACCAAGAGGGGACGGCTACACCTTC. It encodes CASSPRGDGYTF.

This clonotype turned up a few times. The chain joins TRBV6-2 or TRBV6-3 to TRBJ2-1; tentatively, D is TRBD1 or TRBD2 (5 bases each). Germline CDR1 MNHEY, CDR2 SVGEGT. The CDR3 covers 17 residues. Trimming removed 4 bases at V and 8 bases at J, with 24 bases between. The CDR3 sequence is CASSSYSAGTLVDEQFF. DNA for the CDR3: TGTGCCAGCAGTTCATATTCCGCCGGGACCCTCGTCGATGAGCAGTTCTTC.